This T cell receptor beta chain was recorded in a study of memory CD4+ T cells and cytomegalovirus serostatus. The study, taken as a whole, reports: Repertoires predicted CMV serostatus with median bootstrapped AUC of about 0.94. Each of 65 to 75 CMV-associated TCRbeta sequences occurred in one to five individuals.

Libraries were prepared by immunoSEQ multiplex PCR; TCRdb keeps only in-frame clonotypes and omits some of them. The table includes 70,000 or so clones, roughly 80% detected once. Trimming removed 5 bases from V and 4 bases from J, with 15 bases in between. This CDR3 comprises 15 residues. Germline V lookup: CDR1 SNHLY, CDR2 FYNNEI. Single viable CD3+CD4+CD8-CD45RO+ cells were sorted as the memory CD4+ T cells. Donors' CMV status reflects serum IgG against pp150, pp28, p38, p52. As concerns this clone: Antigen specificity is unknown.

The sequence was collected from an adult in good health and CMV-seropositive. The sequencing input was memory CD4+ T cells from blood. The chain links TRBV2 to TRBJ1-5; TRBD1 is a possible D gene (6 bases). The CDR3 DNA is TGTGCCAGCAGTAATACACAGGGACCTAATCAGCCCCAGCATTTT. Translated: CASSNTQGPNQPQHF.